This section outlines one T cell receptor (beta chain) sequence together with its context. Its antigen is unidentified. This sample was included in a study of Tregs in tolerant kidney transplant recipients. The study's findings and limits: Some patients' samples used different primers over time, so nucleotide sequences weren't comparable.

Generated by immunoSEQ multiplex PCR, the TCRdb table keeps only in-frame clones and is missing some. The table includes 55,000 to 80,000 clones, 95% to 98% detected once. The CDR3 has 14 amino acids. The germline CDR1 and CDR2 sequences are KGHSH and LQKENI. Trimming removed 0 bases from V and 8 bases from J; junction bases left unmatched: 6. The starting material was Tregs from blood, obtained before the transplant. The rearrangement uses TRBV18 and TRBJ1-1; 7 bases are a match to TRBD1. The receptor's source is a human donor who received a combined kidney and bone marrow transplant. The CDR3 coding sequence is TGTGCCAGCTCACCACCGACGGGACAGCTCGAAGCTTTCTTT. It encodes CASSPPTGQLEAFF.